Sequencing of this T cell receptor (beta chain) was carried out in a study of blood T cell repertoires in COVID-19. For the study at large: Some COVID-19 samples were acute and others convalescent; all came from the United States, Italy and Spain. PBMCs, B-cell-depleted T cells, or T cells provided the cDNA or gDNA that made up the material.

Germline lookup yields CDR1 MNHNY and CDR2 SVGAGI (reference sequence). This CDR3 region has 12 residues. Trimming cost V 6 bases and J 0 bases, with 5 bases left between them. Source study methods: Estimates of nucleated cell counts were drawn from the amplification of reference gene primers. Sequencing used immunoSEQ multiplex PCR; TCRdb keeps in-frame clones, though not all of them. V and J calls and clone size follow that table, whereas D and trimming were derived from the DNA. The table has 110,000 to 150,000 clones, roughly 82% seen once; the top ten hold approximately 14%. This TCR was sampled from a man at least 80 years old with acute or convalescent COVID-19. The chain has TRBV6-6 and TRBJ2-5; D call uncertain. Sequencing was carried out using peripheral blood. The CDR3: CASRLYQETQYF. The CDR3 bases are TGTGCCAGCAGGCTATACCAAGAGACCCAGTACTTC.